These T cell receptor beta chains were read from a single sample in a study of fetal regulatory T cell absence and autoimmunity. Produced via immunoSEQ multiplex PCR; TCRdb's table is partial and in-frame only. Of about 95,000 clones in the sample, about two thirds are singletons; the top ten hold 1.5% to 2.5%. The sequenced sample consisted of pancreas tissue. These receptors came from a male donor with IPEX syndrome. Both conserved end residues are part of each CDR3. D genes are given only for firm matches. Not all rows give a size; the values are once, few, many and, for expanded clones, a class.

d_gene: TRBD1; v_gene: TRBV4-3; abundance: NA; j_gene: TRBJ2-2; CDR3aa: CASSQEAGGSTGELFF; CDR3nt: TGCGCCAGCAGCCAAGAAGCAGGGGGCAGCACCGGGGAGCTGTTTTTT
d_gene: NA; v_gene: TRBV7-9; abundance: NA; j_gene: TRBJ1-1; CDR3aa: CASSLHSMNTEAFF; CDR3nt: TGTGCCAGCAGCTTGCACAGTATGAACACTGAAGCTTTCTTT
d_gene: NA; v_gene: TRBV4-3; abundance: NA; j_gene: TRBJ1-2; CDR3aa: CASSQDPAGLYGYTF; CDR3nt: TGCGCCAGCAGCCAAGATCCGGCAGGACTATATGGCTACACCTTC
d_gene: NA; v_gene: TRBV7-6; abundance: once; j_gene: TRBJ2-3; CDR3aa: CASSLAGACTDTQYF; CDR3nt: TGTGCCAGCAGCTTAGCGGGGGCCTGCACAGATACGCAGTATTTT
d_gene: NA; v_gene: TRBV10-1; abundance: NA; j_gene: TRBJ1-2; CDR3aa: CASTERRAPRYGYTF; CDR3nt: TGCGCCAGCACTGAGAGGAGGGCCCCCCGATATGGCTACACCTTC
d_gene: NA; v_gene: TRBV19; abundance: NA; j_gene: TRBJ2-3; CDR3aa: CASRPRATDTQYF; CDR3nt: TGTGCCAGTAGGCCGCGGGCCACAGATACGCAGTATTTT
d_gene: TRBD2; v_gene: TRBV18; abundance: NA; j_gene: TRBJ2-7; CDR3aa: CASSPRLLSGRAMYEQYF; CDR3nt: TGTGCCAGCTCACCACGACTTCTTAGCGGGAGGGCCATGTACGAGCAGTACTTC
d_gene: TRBD1; v_gene: TRBV2; abundance: once; j_gene: TRBJ1-5; CDR3aa: CASSKGGASQPQHF; CDR3nt: TGTGCCAGCAGTAAAGGGGGCGCGAGTCAGCCCCAGCATTTT
d_gene: NA; v_gene: TRBV6-6; abundance: NA; j_gene: TRBJ1-2; CDR3aa: CASSWGAYGYTF; CDR3nt: TGTGCCAGCAGCTGGGGTGCCTATGGCTACACCTTC
d_gene: NA; v_gene: TRBV2; abundance: NA; j_gene: TRBJ2-5; CDR3aa: CASSGLDSRETQYF; CDR3nt: TGTGCCAGCAGTGGCCTTGACTCTAGGGAGACCCAGTACTTC
d_gene: TRBD1; v_gene: TRBV7-8; abundance: NA; j_gene: TRBJ2-3; CDR3aa: CASSLSPTGSSTDTQYF; CDR3nt: TGTGCCAGCAGCTTATCCCCGACAGGGTCTAGCACAGATACGCAGTATTTT
d_gene: TRBD2; v_gene: TRBV7-2; abundance: NA; j_gene: TRBJ2-2; CDR3aa: CASSPAGLAITGELFF; CDR3nt: TGTGCCAGCAGCCCAGCCGGACTAGCGATAACCGGGGAGCTGTTTTTT
d_gene: NA; v_gene: TRBV4-2; abundance: NA; j_gene: TRBJ2-1; CDR3aa: CASSRWGNEQFF; CDR3nt: TGTGCCAGCAGCCGCTGGGGAAATGAGCAGTTCTTC
d_gene: TRBD2; v_gene: TRBV4-1; abundance: NA; j_gene: TRBJ2-2; CDR3aa: CASSQDTPAGGPSGELFF; CDR3nt: TGCGCCAGCAGCCAAGATACCCCAGCGGGGGGCCCGTCCGGGGAGCTGTTTTTT
d_gene: NA; v_gene: TRBV7-2; abundance: NA; j_gene: TRBJ2-7; CDR3aa: CASSLAGSYEQYF; CDR3nt: TGTGCCAGCAGCTTAGCAGGCTCCTACGAGCAGTACTTC
d_gene: TRBD1; v_gene: TRBV27; abundance: NA; j_gene: TRBJ1-1; CDR3aa: CASSPRRQGTNTEAFF; CDR3nt: TGTGCCAGCAGTCCGAGGAGACAGGGGACGAACACTGAAGCTTTCTTT
d_gene: NA; v_gene: TRBV18; abundance: NA; j_gene: TRBJ2-7; CDR3aa: CASSPRPPLPSYEQYF; CDR3nt: TGTGCCAGCTCACCACGCCCGCCTCTCCCTTCCTACGAGCAGTACTTC
d_gene: NA; v_gene: TRBV9; abundance: NA; j_gene: TRBJ1-3; CDR3aa: CASGPRGAVGNTIYF; CDR3nt: TGTGCCAGCGGACCTAGGGGGGCCGTTGGAAACACCATATATTTT
d_gene: NA; v_gene: TRBV29-1; abundance: NA; j_gene: TRBJ2-3; CDR3aa: CSVGTGTDTQYF; CDR3nt: TGCAGCGTTGGGACAGGCACAGATACGCAGTATTTT
d_gene: NA; v_gene: TRBV19; abundance: NA; j_gene: TRBJ2-2; CDR3aa: CASRGFSTGELFF; CDR3nt: TGTGCCAGTAGGGGTTTTTCCACCGGGGAGCTGTTTTTT
d_gene: NA; v_gene: TRBV30; abundance: NA; j_gene: TRBJ1-2; CDR3aa: CAWSPGYLYGYTF; CDR3nt: TGTGCCTGGAGTCCAGGCTATCTCTATGGCTACACCTTC
d_gene: NA; v_gene: TRBV27; abundance: NA; j_gene: TRBJ1-3; CDR3aa: CASSWDSGNTIYF; CDR3nt: TGTGCCAGCAGTTGGGACTCTGGAAACACCATATATTTT
d_gene: NA; v_gene: TRBV11-3; abundance: NA; j_gene: TRBJ2-7; CDR3aa: CASSLTGAISYEQYF; CDR3nt: TGTGCCAGCAGCTTAACAGGCGCCATTTCCTACGAGCAGTACTTC
d_gene: TRBD2; v_gene: TRBV7-2; abundance: NA; j_gene: TRBJ2-1; CDR3aa: CASSASGSSYNEQFF; CDR3nt: TGTGCCAGCAGCGCTAGCGGGAGCTCCTACAATGAGCAGTTCTTC
d_gene: TRBD2; v_gene: TRBV27; abundance: once; j_gene: TRBJ2-3; CDR3aa: CASSLLAGGPDTQYF; CDR3nt: TGTGCCAGCAGTTTACTAGCGGGGGGGCCAGATACGCAGTATTTT
d_gene: TRBD2; v_gene: TRBV4-1; abundance: NA; j_gene: TRBJ2-7; CDR3aa: CASSPHRRLYSGGPRPYEQYF; CDR3nt: TGCGCCAGCAGCCCTCACCGAAGGTTATATAGCGGGGGGCCCAGACCCTACGAGCAGTACTTC
d_gene: NA; v_gene: TRBV19; abundance: few; j_gene: TRBJ1-3; CDR3aa: CASSIRGSGNTIYF; CDR3nt: TGTGCCAGTAGTATTCGGGGCTCGGGAAACACCATATATTTT
d_gene: NA; v_gene: TRBV9; abundance: NA; j_gene: TRBJ2-7; CDR3aa: CASSGSTYEQYF; CDR3nt: TGTGCCAGCAGCGGATCTACCTACGAGCAGTACTTC
d_gene: TRBD1; v_gene: TRBV19; abundance: NA; j_gene: TRBJ2-5; CDR3aa: CASSAGGQKTQYF; CDR3nt: TGTGCCAGTAGCGCAGGGGGCCAAAAGACCCAGTACTTC
d_gene: TRBD2; v_gene: TRBV18; abundance: NA; j_gene: TRBJ2-1; CDR3aa: CASSQLAGVSYNEQFF; CDR3nt: TGTGCCAGCTCCCAACTAGCGGGGGTATCCTACAATGAGCAGTTCTTC
d_gene: TRBD1; v_gene: TRBV7-6; abundance: NA; j_gene: TRBJ1-1; CDR3aa: CASSLVQGANTEAFF; CDR3nt: TGTGCCAGCAGCTTAGTACAGGGGGCAAACACTGAAGCTTTCTTT
d_gene: TRBD2; v_gene: TRBV5-3; abundance: NA; j_gene: TRBJ2-3; CDR3aa: CARSLETSGTDTQYF; CDR3nt: TGTGCCAGAAGCTTGGAGACTAGCGGCACAGATACGCAGTATTTT
d_gene: NA; v_gene: TRBV5-8; abundance: NA; j_gene: TRBJ2-2; CDR3aa: CAEHPGELFF; CDR3nt: TGTGCCGAACACCCCGGGGAGCTGTTTTTT
d_gene: TRBD1; v_gene: TRBV5-1; abundance: NA; j_gene: TRBJ2-7; CDR3aa: CASSLDRGLGYEQYF; CDR3nt: TGCGCCAGCAGCTTGGACAGGGGGCTCGGCTACGAGCAGTACTTC
d_gene: NA; v_gene: TRBV5-1; abundance: once; j_gene: TRBJ2-7; CDR3aa: CASSLGAPYEQYF; CDR3nt: TGCGCCAGCAGCTTGGGAGCCCCGTACGAGCAGTACTTC
d_gene: NA; v_gene: TRBV6-5; abundance: NA; j_gene: TRBJ2-7; CDR3aa: CASSYLSVSYEQYF; CDR3nt: TGTGCCAGCAGTTACCTCAGCGTCTCCTACGAGCAGTACTTC
d_gene: TRBD1; v_gene: TRBV6-1; abundance: NA; j_gene: TRBJ2-7; CDR3aa: CASIPTGVDTYEQYF; CDR3nt: TGTGCCAGCATTCCGACAGGGGTGGATACCTACGAGCAGTACTTC
d_gene: NA; v_gene: TRBV11-2; abundance: NA; j_gene: TRBJ2-5; CDR3aa: CASTLGQGTQYF; CDR3nt: TGTGCCAGCACCTTGGGGCAGGGGACCCAGTACTTC
d_gene: TRBD2; v_gene: TRBV7-7; abundance: NA; j_gene: TRBJ2-5; CDR3aa: CASSSELAGPQETQYF; CDR3nt: TGTGCTAGCAGCTCGGAACTAGCGGGGCCCCAAGAGACCCAGTACTTC
d_gene: NA; v_gene: TRBV7-8; abundance: NA; j_gene: TRBJ2-7; CDR3aa: CASSDSSYEQYF; CDR3nt: TGTGCCAGCAGCGACAGCTCCTACGAGCAGTACTTC
d_gene: TRBD2; v_gene: TRBV27; abundance: few; j_gene: TRBJ2-2; CDR3aa: CASSYGGAGELFF; CDR3nt: TGTGCCAGCAGTTACGGGGGGGCCGGGGAGCTGTTTTTT
d_gene: TRBD1; v_gene: TRBV11-3; abundance: NA; j_gene: TRBJ2-7; CDR3aa: CASSQGTGRSYEQYF; CDR3nt: TGTGCCAGCAGCCAAGGGACAGGGAGGTCCTACGAGCAGTACTTC
d_gene: NA; v_gene: TRBV4-1; abundance: NA; j_gene: TRBJ1-2; CDR3aa: CASSPDRNYGYTF; CDR3nt: TGCGCCAGCAGTCCCGACAGAAACTATGGCTACACCTTC
d_gene: TRBD2; v_gene: TRBV19; abundance: few; j_gene: TRBJ2-2; CDR3aa: CASSYPAGATGELFF; CDR3nt: TGTGCCAGTAGTTACCCAGCGGGGGCCACCGGGGAGCTGTTTTTT
d_gene: NA; v_gene: TRBV7-6; abundance: NA; j_gene: TRBJ1-6; CDR3aa: CASSLGPMYPSSYNSPLHF; CDR3nt: TGTGCCAGCAGCTTAGGCCCGATGTATCCGAGCTCCTATAATTCACCCCTCCACTTT
d_gene: TRBD2; v_gene: TRBV14; abundance: once; j_gene: TRBJ2-7; CDR3aa: CASSQSLAASRYF; CDR3nt: TGTGCCAGCAGCCAATCACTAGCGGCAAGTCGGTACTTC